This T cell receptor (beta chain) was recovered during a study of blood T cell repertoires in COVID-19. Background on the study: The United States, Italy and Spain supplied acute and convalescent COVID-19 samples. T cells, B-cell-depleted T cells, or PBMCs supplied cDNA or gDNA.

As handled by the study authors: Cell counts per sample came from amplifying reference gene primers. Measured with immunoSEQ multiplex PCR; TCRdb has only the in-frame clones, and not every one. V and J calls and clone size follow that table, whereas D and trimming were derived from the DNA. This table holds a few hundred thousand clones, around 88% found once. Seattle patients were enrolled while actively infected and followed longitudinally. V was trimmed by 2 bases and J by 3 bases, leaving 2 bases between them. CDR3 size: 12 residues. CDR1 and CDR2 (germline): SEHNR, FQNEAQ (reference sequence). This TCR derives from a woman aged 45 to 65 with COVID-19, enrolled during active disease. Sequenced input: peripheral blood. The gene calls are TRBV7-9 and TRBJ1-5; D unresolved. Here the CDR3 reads CASSLLNQPQHF. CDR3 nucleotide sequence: TGTGCCAGCAGCTTACTCAATCAGCCCCAGCATTTT.